This T cell receptor (beta chain) comes out of a study of Graves' ophthalmopathy and Graves' hyperthyroidism. Study conclusions and caveats: Ophthalmopathy versus stable hyperthyroidism: 13-signature model gave around 85% sensitivity, 81.08% specificity.

Amplified TCR beta CDR3 regions were obtained using RNA transcripts as template. The library came from an HTBI-primed first-round RT-PCR and a second-round multiplex PCR. From the multiplex PCR reads, TCRdb called clonotypes with MiXCR, one entry per CDR3 protein. This table has over a million distinct CDR3 sequences, 35% to 45% appearing once. This clonotype has just a few counts. The antigen is undetermined. Recruitment covered hyperthyroidism patients aged 18 to 65 whose new diagnosis was of under 2 months' duration. Certain patients, namely those with other autoimmune diseases, uncontrolled infections, pregnancy or lactation, were excluded. Sequencing was done on a sample of peripheral blood or thyroid tissue (not recorded which). The receptor was isolated from an adult man with Graves' hyperthyroidism.

CDR3 DNA sequence: TGTGCCAGCAGCCCGACAGGGATCTCTGGGGCCAACGTCCTGACTTTC. Protein product: CASSPTGISGANVLTF. The V call is TRBV7-2, the J call TRBJ2-6, with TRBD1 identical over 7 bases. This CDR3 is 16 amino acids long. The V gene end was trimmed by 5 bases and the J gene end by 0 bases; junction bases not matched to a gene: 4. Germline V gene sequence: CDR1 SGHTA, CDR2 FQGNSA.